Presented here are 24 T cell receptor beta chains from one specimen sequenced in a study of regulatory T cells in long-lasting Graves disease. Arm-PCR of CDR3 regions and iRepertoire HTBI primers were the basis on which TCR beta libraries were built. TCRdb called the multiplex PCR reads again in MiXCR, with one record for every CDR3 protein. The sample holds roughly 410,000 distinct CDR3 sequences, 15% seen once. Sample time point: newly diagnosed GD, antithyroid drugs for less than 3 months. Scientists built the TCR library using RNA that was extracted from PBMCs. This sample was shared with a second study, whose subject was T cells in Graves' hyperthyroidism and ophthalmopathy.

Sample: peripheral blood mononuclear cells (PBMCs), taken at new diagnosis, from a patient treated with antithyroid drugs. Every receptor here comes from a woman in her forties with Graves disease.

This clonotype appeared many times. The chain is built from TRBV5-1 and TRBJ2-3, with 11 bases lining up with TRBD1. The CDR3 loop spans 14 amino acids. V shed 4 bases and J 5 bases; nucleotides not matched to a gene: 3. The V gene's germline CDR1 is SGHRS and CDR2 YFSETQ. CDR3 region: CASSPDRGRDTQYF. The CDR3 coding sequence is TGCGCCAGCAGCCCGGACAGGGGGCGAGATACGCAGTATTTT.

With respect to this clonotype: A much larger clone lies one base from this, so it may be a read error. This rearrangement joins TRBV18 to TRBJ1-5; tentative D call: TRBD1 (5 bases). This CDR3 is built from 14 residues. Per the germline V gene, CDR1 is KGHSH and CDR2 is LQKENI. CDR3 region: CAISPTDSNQPQHF. CDR3 DNA sequence: TGTGCCATCTCACCTACCGACAGTAATCAGCCCCAGCATTTT.

The chain carries TRBV12-3 or TRBV12-4 and TRBJ1-5; D might be TRBD1 (5 bases). The V and J ends lost 5 bases and 2 bases respectively, with 13 bases between them. The length of the CDR3 is 15 residues. CDR3 in DNA: TGTGCCAGCAGTCCGGGGGGGGTGGGCAATCAGCCCCAGCATTTT. This encodes CASSPGGVGNQPQHF.

CDR3 coding DNA: TGTGCCAGCAGTTACTCGACGGTTGTCAGGAGGGGCTGGGAGACCCAGTACTTC. Encoded protein: CASSYSTVVRRGWETQYF. V is TRBV6-5 and J is TRBJ2-5, with D possibly TRBD2 on 6 matching bases. Trimming took off 0 bases at V and 5 bases at J, with 22 bases between the two ends. The germline CDR1 and CDR2 sequences are MNHEY and SVGAGI. The CDR3 runs to 18 residues.

The genes are TRBV19 and TRBJ2-3; possibly TRBD1 or TRBD2 for D (5 bases each). The CDR3 length is 13 residues. CDR1 is LNHDA, CDR2 SQIVND, per germline (reference sequence). Trimming removed 6 bases from V and 6 bases from J, with 13 bases in between. The CDR3 coding sequence is TGTGCCAGTAGGTGGGGACGGATGGATACGCAGTATTTT. Its translation is CASRWGRMDTQYF.

In this sample, this clonotype turned up many times. The chain has TRBV12-3 or TRBV12-4 and TRBJ1-3; D unclear. This CDR3 spans 15 amino acids. The germline V and J ends were trimmed by 8 bases and 0 bases, with 14 bases remaining between them. The CDR3 sequence is CASGPMGFSGNTIYF. CDR3 bases: TGTGCCAGCGGGCCGATGGGTTTCTCTGGAAACACCATATATTTT.

This clonotype was recorded many times. The chain links TRBV13 to TRBJ2-5, with a possible D match to TRBD1 (5 bases). CDR3 size: 14 residues. Germline V CDR1 and CDR2: PRHDT, FYEKMQ (reference sequence). Between the trimmed V and J ends, which lost 4 bases and 4 bases, there was a span of 13 bases. The CDR3 is CASSSTVRRETQYF. DNA of the CDR3: TGTGCCAGCAGCTCGACAGTCAGACGAGAGACCCAGTACTTC.

The chain combines TRBV24-1 with TRBJ1-5; D may be TRBD1 (5 bases). CDR1 is KGHDR and CDR2 is SFDVKD in the germline V gene. V was cut by 2 bases and J by 7 bases, with 17 bases left in between. This CDR3 comprises 16 residues. Here the CDR3 reads CATSDSGTRVGQPQHF. CDR3 coding DNA: TGTGCCACCAGTGATTCCGGGACGAGGGTCGGCCAGCCCCAGCATTTT.

This clonotype was detected many times. DNA for the CDR3: TGTGCCACCTGGGACAGGGGGTTTGCTGAGCAGTTCTTC. Translated: CATWDRGFAEQFF. The V and J genes are TRBV10-3 and TRBJ2-1; 11 positions agree with TRBD1. Germline CDR1 is ENHRY and CDR2 is SYGVKD. CDR3 length: 13 residues. Trimming cost V 10 bases and J 9 bases; bases outside gene matches: 8.

The chain employs TRBV4-2 and TRBJ2-1; D gene ambiguous. The CDR3 runs 14 residues. Germline CDR1 LGHNA, CDR2 YNFKEQ. The ends were cut back, 1 base at V and 8 bases at J, with 12 bases in the middle. The CDR3, as DNA: TGTGCCAGCAGCCAAGTAGCAGCAGTCTATGAGCAGTTCTTC. Its translation is CASSQVAAVYEQFF.

The chain is built from TRBV10-1 and TRBJ2-1, with TRBD2 matching over 15 bases. CDR1 is WNHNN, CDR2 SYGVQD, per germline (reference sequence). Trimming cost V 5 bases and J 4 bases; bases outside gene matches: 6. The CDR3 sequence is 17 residues long. The CDR3 DNA reads TGCGCCAGCAGTCAACAGGGACTAGCGGGAGGATACAATGAGCAGTTCTTC. Protein sequence: CASSQQGLAGGYNEQFF.

The V call is TRBV9, the J call TRBJ2-2, with 7 bases fitting TRBD2. Germline V gives CDR1 SGDLS, CDR2 YYNGEE. The CDR3 is 17 amino acids. The junction had 9 bases not matched to a gene; V was cut back by 4 bases and J by 0 bases. CDR3 amino acids: CASSTPGGSANTGELFF. For the CDR3, the DNA is TGTGCCAGCAGCACCCCCGGGGGGTCAGCGAACACCGGGGAGCTGTTTTTT.

The V call is TRBV4-1, the J call TRBJ2-7, with 8 bases identical to TRBD1. This CDR3 is built from 14 residues. The germline V gene encodes CDR1 MGHRA and CDR2 YSYEKL. V shed 1 base, J shed 5 bases, and the junction held 4 bases outside the gene matches. CDR3 residues: CASSQVDRVHEQYF. The CDR3 nucleotides read TGCGCCAGCAGCCAAGTGGACAGGGTCCACGAGCAGTACTTC.

This clonotype was seen a few times. The gene calls are TRBV28 and TRBJ1-5; possible D gene TRBD1, 6 bases. V was trimmed by 8 bases and J by 6 bases, leaving 17 bases between them. Germline loops: CDR1 MDHEN, CDR2 SYDVKM. This CDR3 is 14 amino acids long. CDR3 bases: TGTGCCAGCGGAACTTACAGGGAGGGTCAGCCCCAGCATTTT. Encoded protein: CASGTYREGQPQHF.

Comments on this clonotype: A much larger clone sits a single nucleotide away, making a read error possible. This chain uses TRBV3-1 with TRBJ2-3, with a tentative D call TRBD1 (6 bases). This CDR3 is built from 15 residues. Per germline, CDR1 LGHDT and CDR2 YNNKEL (reference sequence). V lost 1 base and J 8 bases, leaving 16 bases between the germline ends. CDR3 sequence reads: CASSQVDLTGSTQYF. The CDR3, as DNA: TGTGCCAGCAGCCAAGTGGACCTCACAGGGAGTACGCAGTATTTT.

This clonotype came up a few times. V gene TRBV6-2 or TRBV6-3 combines with J gene TRBJ2-3; TRBD2 might be the D (5 bases). The V gene lost 0 bases and the J gene lost 4 bases, with 8 bases spanning the gap. This CDR3 has 14 amino acids. Germline V gene lookup returns CDR1 MNHEY and CDR2 SVGEGT. Written as DNA, the CDR3 is TGTGCCAGCAGTTACTCCGGGGTGGCAGATACGCAGTATTTT. Translated, it gives CASSYSGVADTQYF.

In this sample, this clonotype turned up a few times. V gene TRBV3-1 combines with J gene TRBJ2-7, with D perhaps TRBD2 (5 bases). This CDR3 is 14 amino acids long. The V and J ends lost 0 bases and 5 bases respectively, with 11 bases between them. Germline V lookup: CDR1 LGHDT, CDR2 YNNKEL (reference sequence). The CDR3 bases are TGTGCCAGCAGCCAAGAGGTCCGGGGAGACGAGCAGTACTTC. Translated, it gives CASSQEVRGDEQYF.

This clonotype showed up many times. Here the CDR3 reads CAWSVRLADEQYF. The CDR3 region has the DNA TGTGCCTGGAGTGTACGACTGGCGGACGAGCAGTACTTC. The chain combines TRBV30 with TRBJ2-7; D is unclear. Germline assignment: CDR1 GTSNPN and CDR2 SVGIG (reference sequence). The V gene lost 0 bases and the J gene lost 5 bases, with 11 bases spanning the gap. This CDR3 is 13 amino acids long.

This chain uses TRBV6-1 with TRBJ2-3; D may be TRBD2 (5 bases). Germline V CDR1 and CDR2: MNHNS, SASEGT. This CDR3 has 13 residues. V shed 6 bases and J shed 4 bases, with 11 bases lying between them. This CDR3 is CASRTDGADTQYF. For the CDR3, the DNA is TGTGCCAGCAGAACCGACGGGGCAGATACGCAGTATTTT.

This chain connects TRBV6-5 to TRBJ1-5; tentatively, D is TRBD1 (5 bases). The V gene lost 0 bases and the J gene lost 5 bases, with 11 bases spanning the gap. Germline V lookup: CDR1 MNHEY, CDR2 SVGAGI. The CDR3 extends over 15 amino acids. The chain's CDR3 is CASSYSGGMHQPQHF. The CDR3, as DNA: TGTGCCAGCAGTTACTCGGGGGGGATGCATCAGCCCCAGCATTTT.

This clonotype was observed at least ten times. The chain is built from TRBV2 and TRBJ2-2; D gene uncertain. The CDR3 covers 17 residues. Trimming cost V 4 bases and J 0 bases, with 15 bases left between them. In germline, CDR1 is SNHLY, CDR2 FYNNEI. CDR3 in amino acids: CASSVNSKQTNTGELFF. The CDR3 DNA sequence: TGTGCCAGCAGTGTTAATAGTAAACAAACGAACACCGGGGAGCTGTTTTTT.

The gene calls are TRBV7-9 and TRBJ2-1; maybe TRBD2 (6 bases). The CDR3 has 13 residues. V lost 2 bases, J lost 7 bases, and 9 bases lay in between. Germline loops: CDR1 SEHNR, CDR2 FQNEAQ (reference sequence). CDR3 nucleotide sequence: TGTGCCAGCAGCTTACCGGGAGATAATGAGCAGTTCTTC. Translation gives CASSLPGDNEQFF.

The rearrangement links TRBV19 to TRBJ1-5, with D possibly being TRBD1 (5 bases). The CDR3 is made up of 15 amino acids. The V end lost 4 bases, the J end lost 3 bases, and 13 bases lay between the germline ends. Germline V gene data show CDR1 as LNHDA and CDR2 as SQIVND (reference sequence). CDR3 loop: CASSTGGGYNQPQHF. Written as DNA, the CDR3 is TGTGCCAGTAGTACCGGGGGGGGGTACAATCAGCCCCAGCATTTT.

The rearrangement links TRBV30 to TRBJ2-1; no clear D. V gave up 0 bases and J gave up 4 bases, with 19 bases separating them. The CDR3 length is 17 residues. The germline CDR1 and CDR2 sequences are GTSNPN and SVGIG (reference sequence). In DNA, the CDR3 is TGTGCCTGGAGTGTATTGGGTGACCTAGACCCTTACAATGAGCAGTTCTTC. This codes for CAWSVLGDLDPYNEQFF.